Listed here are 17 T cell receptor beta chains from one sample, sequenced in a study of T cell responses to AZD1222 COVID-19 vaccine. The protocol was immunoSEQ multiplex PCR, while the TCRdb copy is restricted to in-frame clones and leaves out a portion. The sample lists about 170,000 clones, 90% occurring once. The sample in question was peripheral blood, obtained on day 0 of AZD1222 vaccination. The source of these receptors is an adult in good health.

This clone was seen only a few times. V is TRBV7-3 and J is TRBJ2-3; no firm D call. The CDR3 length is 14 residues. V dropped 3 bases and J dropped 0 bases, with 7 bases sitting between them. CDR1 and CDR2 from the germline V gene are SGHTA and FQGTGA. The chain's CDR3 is CASSFLPSTDTQYF. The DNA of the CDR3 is TGTGCCAGCAGCTTTTTGCCTAGCACAGATACGCAGTATTTT.

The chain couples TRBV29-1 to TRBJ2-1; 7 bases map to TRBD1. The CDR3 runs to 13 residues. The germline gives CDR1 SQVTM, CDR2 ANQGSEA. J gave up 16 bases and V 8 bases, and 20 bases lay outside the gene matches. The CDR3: CSFSTNVGGEAFF. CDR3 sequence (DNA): TGCAGCTTCTCAACTAACGTAGGGGGCGAGGCCTTCTTC.

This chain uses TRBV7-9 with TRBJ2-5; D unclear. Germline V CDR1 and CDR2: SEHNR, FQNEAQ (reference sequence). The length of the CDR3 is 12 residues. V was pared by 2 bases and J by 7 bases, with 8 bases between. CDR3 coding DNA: TGTGCCAGCAGCTTAAGGGCGAGGACCCAGTACTTC. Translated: CASSLRARTQYF.

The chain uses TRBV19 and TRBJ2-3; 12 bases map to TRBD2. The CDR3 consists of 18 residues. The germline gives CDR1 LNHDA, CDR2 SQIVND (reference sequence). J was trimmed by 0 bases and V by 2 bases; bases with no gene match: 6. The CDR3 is CASSISLAGGLSTDTQYF. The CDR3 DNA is TGTGCCAGTAGTATATCACTAGCGGGGGGCCTTAGCACAGATACGCAGTATTTT.

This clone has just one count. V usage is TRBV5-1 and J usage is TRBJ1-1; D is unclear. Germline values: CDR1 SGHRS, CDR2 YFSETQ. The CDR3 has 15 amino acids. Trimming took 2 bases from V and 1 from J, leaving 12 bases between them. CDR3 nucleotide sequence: TGCGCCAGCAGCTTACCGCTGACGGAGAACACTGAAGCTTTCTTT. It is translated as CASSLPLTENTEAFF.

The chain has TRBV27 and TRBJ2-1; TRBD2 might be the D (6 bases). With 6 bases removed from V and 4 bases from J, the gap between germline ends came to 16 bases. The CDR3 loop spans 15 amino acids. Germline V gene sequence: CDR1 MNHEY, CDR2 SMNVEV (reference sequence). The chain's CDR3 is CASSPPGRGYNEQFF. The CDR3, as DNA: TGTGCCAGCAGCCCCCCCGGGCGGGGTTACAATGAGCAGTTCTTC.

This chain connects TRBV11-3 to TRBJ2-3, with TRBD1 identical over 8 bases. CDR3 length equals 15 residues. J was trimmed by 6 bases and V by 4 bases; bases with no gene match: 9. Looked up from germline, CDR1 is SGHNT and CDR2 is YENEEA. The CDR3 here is CASSSQGGQLDTQYF. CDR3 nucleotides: TGTGCCAGCAGCTCACAGGGGGGTCAGTTGGATACGCAGTATTTT.

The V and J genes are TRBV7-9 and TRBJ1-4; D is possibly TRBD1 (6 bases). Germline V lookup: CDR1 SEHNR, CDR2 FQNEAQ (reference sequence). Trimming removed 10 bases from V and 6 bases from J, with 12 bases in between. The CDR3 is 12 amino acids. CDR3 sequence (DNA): TGTGCCACCGGGACAAATCATGAAAAACTGTTTTTT. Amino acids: CATGTNHEKLFF. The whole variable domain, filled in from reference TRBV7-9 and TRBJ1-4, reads DTGVSQNPRHKITKRGQNVTFRCDPISEHNRLYWYRQTLGQGPEFLTYFQNEAQLEKSRLLSDRFSAERPKGSFSTLEIQRTEQGDSAMYLCATGTNHEKLFFGSGTQLSVL.

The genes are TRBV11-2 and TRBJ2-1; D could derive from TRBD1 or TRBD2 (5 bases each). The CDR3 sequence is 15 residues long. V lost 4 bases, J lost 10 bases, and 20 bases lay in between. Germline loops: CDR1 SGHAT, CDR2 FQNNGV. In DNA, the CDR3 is TGTGCCAGCAGCTCACTTAAGGGGCGGGTGAGCGAGCAGTTCTTC. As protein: CASSSLKGRVSEQFF.

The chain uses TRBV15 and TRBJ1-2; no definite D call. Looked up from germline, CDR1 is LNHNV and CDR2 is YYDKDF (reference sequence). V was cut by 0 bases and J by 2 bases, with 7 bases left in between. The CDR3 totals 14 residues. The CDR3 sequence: CATSRDGINYGYTF. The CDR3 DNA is TGTGCCACCAGCAGAGATGGGATAAACTATGGCTACACCTTC.

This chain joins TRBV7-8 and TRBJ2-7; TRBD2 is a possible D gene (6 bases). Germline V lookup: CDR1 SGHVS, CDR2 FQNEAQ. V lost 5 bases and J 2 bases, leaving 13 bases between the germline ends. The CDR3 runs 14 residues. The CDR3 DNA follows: TGTGCCAGCAGCCGCGGGACGGTGACCTACGAGCAGTACTTC. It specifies CASSRGTVTYEQYF.

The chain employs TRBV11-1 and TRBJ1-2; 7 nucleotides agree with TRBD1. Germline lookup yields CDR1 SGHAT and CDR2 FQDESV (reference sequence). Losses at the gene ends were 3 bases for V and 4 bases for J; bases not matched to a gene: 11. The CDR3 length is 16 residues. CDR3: CASSFEAPGQTYGYTF. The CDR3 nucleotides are TGTGCCAGCAGCTTTGAGGCGCCGGGACAGACCTATGGCTACACCTTC.

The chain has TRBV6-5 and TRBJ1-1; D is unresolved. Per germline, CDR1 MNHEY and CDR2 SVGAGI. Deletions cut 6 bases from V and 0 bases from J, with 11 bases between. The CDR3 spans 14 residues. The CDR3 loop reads CASSSTNMNTEAFF. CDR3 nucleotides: TGTGCCAGCAGCTCAACCAACATGAACACTGAAGCTTTCTTT.

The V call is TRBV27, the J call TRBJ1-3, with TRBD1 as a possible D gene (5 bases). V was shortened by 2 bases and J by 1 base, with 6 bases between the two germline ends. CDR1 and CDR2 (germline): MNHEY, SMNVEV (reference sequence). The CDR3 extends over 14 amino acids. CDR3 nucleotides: TGTGCCAGCAGTTTACGGGGGTCTGGAAACACCATATATTTT. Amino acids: CASSLRGSGNTIYF.

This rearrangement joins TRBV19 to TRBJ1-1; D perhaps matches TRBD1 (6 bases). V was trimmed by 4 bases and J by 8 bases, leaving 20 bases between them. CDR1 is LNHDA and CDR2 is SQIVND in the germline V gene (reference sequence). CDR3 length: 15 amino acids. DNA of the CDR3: TGTGCCAGTAGTACATACCGATACAGGGCCCCAGAAGCTTTCTTT. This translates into CASSTYRYRAPEAFF.

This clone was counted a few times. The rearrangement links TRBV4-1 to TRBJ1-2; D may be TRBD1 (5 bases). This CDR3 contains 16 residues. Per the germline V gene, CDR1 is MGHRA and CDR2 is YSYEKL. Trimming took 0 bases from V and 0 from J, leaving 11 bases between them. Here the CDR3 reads CASSQDRDWTNYGYTF. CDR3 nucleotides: TGCGCCAGCAGCCAAGACCGGGACTGGACTAACTATGGCTACACCTTC.

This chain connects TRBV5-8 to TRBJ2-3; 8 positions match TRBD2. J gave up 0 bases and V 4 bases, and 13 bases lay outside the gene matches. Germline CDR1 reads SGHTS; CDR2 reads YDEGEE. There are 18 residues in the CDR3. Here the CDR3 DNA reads TGTGCCAGCAGCGGCGGGTTTTCCGGGGGGGTTAGCACAGATACGCAGTATTTT. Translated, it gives CASSGGFSGGVSTDTQYF.